The text below deals with one T cell receptor beta chain. What it recognizes is unknown. TCRdb's table, derived via immunoSEQ multiplex PCR, lists solely in-frame clones and lacks some. Of around 140,000 clones detected, 89% appear once; the ten largest clones hold approximately 5.1%. Between the trimmed V and J ends, which lost 4 bases and 3 bases, there was a span of 21 bases. Germline V gene lookup returns CDR1 SQVTM and CDR2 ANQGSEA. CDR3 size: 16 residues. These data come from a study of T cell responses to AZD1222 COVID-19 vaccine. Points from the study as a whole: Females made up more of the donors, who were largely white British, and clonal diversity may have come out too low. The study found Spike-specific TCR breadth and depth rose after two AZD1222 doses. Samples come after the peak T cell response, not at day 14. Along spike, vaccine-associated CD4 TCRs were found throughout, with dominance at 160-218 and 743-854.

Sample: peripheral blood, taken on day 0 of AZD1222 vaccination. The chain carries TRBV29-1 and TRBJ2-5; D may be TRBD2 (8 bases). This sequence was found in an adult in good health. The CDR3 reads CSVVRGGSGSEETQYF. DNA for the CDR3: TGCAGCGTTGTGAGAGGGGGCAGCGGGAGTGAAGAGACCCAGTACTTC.